The 20 T cell receptor beta chains given below trace back to one sample, sequenced in a study of blood T cell repertoires in COVID-19. Produced via immunoSEQ multiplex PCR; TCRdb's table is partial and in-frame only. Among about 150,000 clones listed, 81% were seen once. The sample consisted of peripheral blood. The receptors here all came from a woman aged 60-75 years with active or convalescent COVID-19.

The chain couples TRBV14 to TRBJ1-3; D unresolved. V was shortened by 3 bases and J by 0 bases, with 12 bases between the two germline ends. This CDR3 contains 16 residues. The germline V gene has CDR1 SGHDN and CDR2 FVKESK. CDR3 residues: CASSQIGGSSGNTIYF. CDR3 nucleotide sequence: TGTGCCAGCAGCCAGATCGGAGGGAGCTCTGGAAACACCATATATTTT.

A single count supports this clone. The CDR3 coding sequence is TGTGCCAGCAGCTTAGCGGGGGGGGCCTCCTACAATGAGCAGTTCTTC. Residues: CASSLAGGASYNEQFF. The chain recombines TRBV7-2 with TRBJ2-1; TRBD2 is a possible D gene (7 bases). Germline V gene lookup returns CDR1 SGHTA and CDR2 FQGNSA. Trimming left V 0 bases short and J 0 bases short, with 9 bases between. CDR3 size: 16 residues.

The V and J genes are TRBV5-1 and TRBJ2-5; TRBD2 might be the D (5 bases). Trimming left V 0 bases short and J 5 bases short, with 11 bases between. The CDR3 is 14 amino acids. From germline, CDR1 is SGHRS and CDR2 YFSETQ. Here the CDR3 DNA reads TGCGCCAGCAGCTTGGATCGGGGAGAGGAGACCCAGTACTTC. Its protein product is CASSLDRGEETQYF.

This clone was counted only a few times. The genes are TRBV11-2 and TRBJ2-5; tentative D call: TRBD2 (5 bases). Trimming took off 2 bases at V and 5 bases at J, with 9 bases between the two ends. The CDR3 loop spans 13 amino acids. Germline assignment: CDR1 SGHAT and CDR2 FQNNGV. The CDR3, as DNA: TGTGCCAGCAGCTTATGGGGAGCCGAGACCCAGTACTTC. This codes for CASSLWGAETQYF.

V is TRBV6-5 and J is TRBJ2-3, with 9 bases identical to TRBD1. The CDR3 covers 14 residues. V trimming: 5 bases; J trimming: 2 bases; junction bases outside the gene matches: 2. Germline CDR1 is MNHEY and CDR2 is SVGAGI. In DNA, the CDR3 is TGTGCCAGCAGTCGGACAGGGGTCACAGATACGCAGTATTTT. Translation gives CASSRTGVTDTQYF.

The chain has TRBV24-1 and TRBJ2-1, with D uncertain. Looked up from germline, CDR1 is KGHDR and CDR2 is SFDVKD. The CDR3 runs 11 residues. The ends were cut back, 3 bases at V and 8 bases at J, with 4 bases in the middle. CDR3 DNA sequence: TGTGCCACCAGTGATCTTGATGAGCAGTTCTTC. As protein: CATSDLDEQFF.

The genes are TRBV28 and TRBJ1-1; D uncertain. V was clipped by 3 bases and J by 4 bases, with 12 bases between them. The germline CDR1 and CDR2 sequences are MDHEN and SYDVKM. This CDR3 is 14 amino acids long. CDR3 loop: CASSFEGWSTEAFF. In nucleotides, the CDR3 is TGTGCCAGCAGTTTCGAGGGATGGAGCACTGAAGCTTTCTTT.

The chain recombines TRBV15 with TRBJ2-3; TRBD2 is a possible D gene (6 bases). CDR1 and CDR2 (germline): LNHNV, YYDKDF (reference sequence). The CDR3 contains 14 residues. Trimming removed 4 bases at V and 0 bases at J, with 8 bases between. The CDR3 DNA reads TGTGCCACCAGCACCAGCGGGAGCACAGATACGCAGTATTTT. Its protein product is CATSTSGSTDTQYF.

The rearrangement links TRBV28 to TRBJ1-5, with D possibly being TRBD1 (6 bases). Trimming left V 8 bases short and J 4 bases short, with 9 bases between. Germline assignment: CDR1 MDHEN and CDR2 SYDVKM. The CDR3 sequence is 12 residues long. In DNA form, the CDR3 reads TGTGCCAGCCAAAGGGGGAATCAGCCCCAGCATTTT. This gives the protein CASQRGNQPQHF.

The chain uses TRBV10-3 and TRBJ1-5; 8 bases map to TRBD1. The trim removed 6 bases at V and 7 bases at J, leaving 11 bases unmatched. This CDR3 has 15 amino acids. Per germline, CDR1 ENHRY and CDR2 SYGVKD. The DNA for the CDR3 is TGTGCCATCAGGGCGGGGACAGGTTTGAACCAGCCCCAGCATTTT. Translating it yields CAIRAGTGLNQPQHF.

This chain uses TRBV7-2 with TRBJ2-5; 10 bases match TRBD2. The CDR3 extends over 16 amino acids. The ends lost 3 bases at V and 2 bases at J; junction bases unmatched: 6. Germline assignment: CDR1 SGHTA and CDR2 FQGNSA. CDR3 sequence (DNA): TGTGCCAGCAGCTTGGTCCGACTAGCGGGTCAAGAGACCCAGTACTTC. Its translation is CASSLVRLAGQETQYF.

The chain combines TRBV11-2 with TRBJ1-4; D unclear. Germline values: CDR1 SGHAT, CDR2 FQNNGV. CDR3 size: 13 residues. V was cut by 6 bases and J by 4 bases, with 9 bases left in between. The CDR3 is CASRSGYNEKLFF. CDR3 sequence (DNA): TGTGCCAGCAGGTCGGGGTATAATGAAAAACTGTTTTTT. The full variable domain, in which reference TRBV11-2 and TRBJ1-4 provide the parts outside the CDR3, is EAGVAQSPRYKIIEKRQSVAFWCNPISGHATLYWYQQILGQGPKLLIQFQNNGVVDDSQLPKDRFSAERLKGVDSTLKIQPAKLEDSAVYLCASRSGYNEKLFFGSGTQLSVL.

The table lists this clone with a few counts. The genes are TRBV7-2 and TRBJ2-1; TRBD2 agrees at 8 bases. Germline assignment: CDR1 SGHTA and CDR2 FQGNSA. This CDR3 has 19 residues. V lost 5 bases, J lost 3 bases, and 18 bases stayed unmatched. CDR3 bases: TGTGCCAGCAGCCTCGGATGGACGGGAGGGCCGGGGGGCTACAATGAGCAGTTCTTC. This gives the protein CASSLGWTGGPGGYNEQFF.

This clone was detected only a few times. The gene calls are TRBV5-6 and TRBJ2-1; TRBD2 might be the D (6 bases). CDR1 and CDR2 from the germline V gene are SGHDT and YYEEEE. Trimming left V 3 bases short and J 13 bases short, with 11 bases between. The CDR3 length is 11 residues. The CDR3 DNA is TGTGCCAGCAGCTACCGGGACTTACAGTTCTTC. It specifies CASSYRDLQFF.

The rearrangement joins TRBV11-2 to TRBJ2-7; D is ambiguous. The CDR3 runs to 14 residues. The V gene lost 0 bases and the J gene lost 3 bases, with 9 bases spanning the gap. The germline gives CDR1 SGHAT, CDR2 FQNNGV. The CDR3 reads CASSLEGESYEQYF. The CDR3 DNA is TGTGCCAGCAGCTTAGAAGGAGAGAGCTACGAGCAGTACTTC.

The J gene is TRBJ2-2, the V gene TRBV30; maybe TRBD2 (5 bases). Trimming removed 5 bases from V and 3 bases from J, with 13 bases in between. From germline, CDR1 is GTSNPN and CDR2 SVGIG (reference sequence). The CDR3 length is 14 residues. CDR3 DNA: TGTGCCTGGGGAAAGACTACTTACACCGGGGAGCTGTTTTTT. It encodes CAWGKTTYTGELFF.

V and J are TRBV29-1 and TRBJ2-3; the match to TRBD1 covers 8 bases. After removal of 4 bases from V and 5 bases from J, the junction contained 5 bases not matched to a gene. Germline CDR1 reads SQVTM; CDR2 reads ANQGSEA. The length of the CDR3 is 13 residues. The CDR3 nucleotides read TGCAGCGTTGGAGGACAGGGTAAAGATACGCAGTATTTT. Protein sequence: CSVGGQGKDTQYF.

The CDR3 reads CASSLPPPLEEKLFF. In nucleotides, the CDR3 is TGTGCCAGCAGCCTCCCCCCGCCCTTGGAGGAAAAACTGTTTTTT. The V call is TRBV5-5, the J call TRBJ1-4; D uncertain. The CDR3 has 15 amino acids. V was shortened by 4 bases and J by 8 bases, with 18 bases between the two germline ends. Germline values: CDR1 SGHKS, CDR2 YYEKEE (reference sequence).

V usage is TRBV7-7 and J usage is TRBJ2-1, with 9 bases aligning to TRBD2. The CDR3 consists of 15 residues. The germline gives CDR1 SSHAT, CDR2 FNYEAQ (reference sequence). V trimming: 1 base; J trimming: 5 bases; junction bases outside the gene matches: 3. CDR3 nucleotides: TGTGCCAGCAGCTTAGGCCTAGCGGGGAACAATGAGCAGTTCTTC. This encodes CASSLGLAGNNEQFF. The full variable domain, rest sourced from reference TRBV7-7 and TRBJ2-1, is GAGVSQSPRYKVTKRGQDVTLRCDPISSHATLYWYQQALGQGPEFLTYFNYEAQPDKSGLPSDRFSAERPEGSISTLTIQRTEQRDSAMYRCASSLGLAGNNEQFFGPGTRLTVL.

The chain carries TRBV3-1 (or the pseudogene TRBV3-2) and TRBJ1-1, with TRBD1 matching 7 bases. V gave up 5 bases and J gave up 1 base; unmatched junction bases: 4. The CDR3 covers 14 residues. Germline lookup yields CDR1 LGHDT and CDR2 YNNKEL (reference sequence). The CDR3 region is CASSSPGGNTEAFF. In DNA form, the CDR3 reads TGTGCCAGCAGCTCCCCAGGGGGGAACACTGAAGCTTTCTTT.